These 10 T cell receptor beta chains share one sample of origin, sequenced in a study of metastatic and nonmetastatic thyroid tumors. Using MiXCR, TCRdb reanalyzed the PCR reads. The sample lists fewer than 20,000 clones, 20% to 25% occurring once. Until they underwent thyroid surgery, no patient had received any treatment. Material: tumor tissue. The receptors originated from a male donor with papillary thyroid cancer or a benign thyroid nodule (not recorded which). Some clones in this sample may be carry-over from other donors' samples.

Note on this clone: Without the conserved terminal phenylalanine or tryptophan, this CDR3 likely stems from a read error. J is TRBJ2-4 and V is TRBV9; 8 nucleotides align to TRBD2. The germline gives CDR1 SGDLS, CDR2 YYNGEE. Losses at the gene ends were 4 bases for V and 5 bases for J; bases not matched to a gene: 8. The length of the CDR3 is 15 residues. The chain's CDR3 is CASSPPGGAQNIQYS. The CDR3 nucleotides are TGTGCCAGCAGCCCCCCGGGGGGGGCCCAAAACATTCAGTACTCC.

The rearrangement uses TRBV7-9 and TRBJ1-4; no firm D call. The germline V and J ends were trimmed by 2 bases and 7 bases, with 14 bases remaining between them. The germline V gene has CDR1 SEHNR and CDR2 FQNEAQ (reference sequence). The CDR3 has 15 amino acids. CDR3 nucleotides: TGTGCCAGCAGCTTACGAGAGGGATCCTTTGAAAAACTGTTTTTT. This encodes CASSLREGSFEKLFF.

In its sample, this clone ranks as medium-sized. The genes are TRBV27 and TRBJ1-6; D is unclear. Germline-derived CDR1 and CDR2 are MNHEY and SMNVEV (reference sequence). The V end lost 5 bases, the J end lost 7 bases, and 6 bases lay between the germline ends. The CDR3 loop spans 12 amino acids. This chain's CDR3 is CASSKLNSPLHF. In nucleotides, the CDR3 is TGTGCCAGCAGTAAGCTGAATTCACCCCTCCACTTT.

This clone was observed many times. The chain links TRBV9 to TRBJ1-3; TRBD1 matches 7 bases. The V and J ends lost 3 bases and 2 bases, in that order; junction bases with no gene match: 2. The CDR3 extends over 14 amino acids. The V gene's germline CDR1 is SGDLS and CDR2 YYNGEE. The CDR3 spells CASSGTGAGNTIYF. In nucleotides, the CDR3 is TGTGCCAGCAGCGGTACAGGGGCTGGAAACACCATATATTTT.

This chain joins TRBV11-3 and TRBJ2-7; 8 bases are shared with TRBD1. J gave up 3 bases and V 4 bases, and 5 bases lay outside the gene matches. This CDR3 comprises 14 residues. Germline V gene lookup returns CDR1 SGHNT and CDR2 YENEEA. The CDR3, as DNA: TGTGCCAGCAGCTACCGGGACAGGAACTACGAGCAGTACTTC. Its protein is CASSYRDRNYEQYF.

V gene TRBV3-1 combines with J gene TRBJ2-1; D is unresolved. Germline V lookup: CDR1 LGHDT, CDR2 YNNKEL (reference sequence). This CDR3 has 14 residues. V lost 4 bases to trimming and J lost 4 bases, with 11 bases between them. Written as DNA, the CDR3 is TGTGCCAGCAGCCGGCCCAGTTTTTACAATGAGCAGTTCTTC. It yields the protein CASSRPSFYNEQFF.

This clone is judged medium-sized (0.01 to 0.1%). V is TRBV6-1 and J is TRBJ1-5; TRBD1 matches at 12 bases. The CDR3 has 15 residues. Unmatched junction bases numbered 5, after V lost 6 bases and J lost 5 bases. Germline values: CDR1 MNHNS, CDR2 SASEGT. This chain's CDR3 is CASRVGTGGDQPQHF. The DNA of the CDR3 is TGTGCCAGCAGGGTTGGGACAGGGGGCGATCAGCCCCAGCATTTT.

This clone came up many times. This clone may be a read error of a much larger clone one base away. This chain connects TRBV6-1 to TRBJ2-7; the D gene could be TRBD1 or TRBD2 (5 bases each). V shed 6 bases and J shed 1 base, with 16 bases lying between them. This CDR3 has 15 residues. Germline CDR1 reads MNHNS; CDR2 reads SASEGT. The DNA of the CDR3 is TGTGCCAGCAGCCGCCCCGGGGACGGTTCCTACGAGCAGTACTTC. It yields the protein CASSRPGDGSYEQYF.

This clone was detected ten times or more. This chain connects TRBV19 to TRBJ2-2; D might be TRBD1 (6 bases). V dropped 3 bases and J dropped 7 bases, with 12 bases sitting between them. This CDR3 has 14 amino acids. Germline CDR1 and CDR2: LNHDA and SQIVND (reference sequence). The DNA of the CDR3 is TGTGCCAGTAGTATGGATCAGGGGAGCGGGGAGCTGTTTTTT. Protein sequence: CASSMDQGSGELFF. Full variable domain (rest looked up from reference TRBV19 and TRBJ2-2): DGGITQSPKYLFRKEGQNVTLSCEQNLNHDAMYWYRQDPGQGLRLIYYSQIVNDFQKGDIAEGYSVSREKKESFPLTVTSAQKNPTAFYLCASSMDQGSGELFFGEGSRLTVL.

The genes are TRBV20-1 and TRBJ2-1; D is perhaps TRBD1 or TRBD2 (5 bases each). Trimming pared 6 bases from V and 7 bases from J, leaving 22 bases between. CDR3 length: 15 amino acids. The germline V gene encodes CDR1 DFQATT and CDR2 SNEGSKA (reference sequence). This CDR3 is CSAETGVGVWNEQFF. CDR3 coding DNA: TGCAGTGCGGAGACTGGGGTGGGGGTCTGGAATGAGCAGTTCTTC.